The sequence of this T cell receptor (beta chain) was determined in a study of blood T cell repertoires in COVID-19. Study-level information: Samples taken during acute and convalescent COVID-19 were collected in the United States, Italy and Spain. PBMCs, B-cell-depleted T cells, or T cells were the source of the cDNA or gDNA that made up the material.

Germline V lookup: CDR1 ENHRY, CDR2 SYGVKD. With 7 bases removed from V and 4 bases from J, the gap between germline ends came to 17 bases. CDR3 length: 14 amino acids. In the source study's methods: Estimates of nucleated cell counts were drawn from the amplification of reference gene primers. Some clones are missing from TCRdb's copy, which holds only in-frame ones; the method was immunoSEQ multiplex PCR. Clone size and V and J calls were adopted from that table, with D and trimming inferred from the DNA. The table lists under 200,000 clones, roughly 70% of them singletons. This clone was seen only a few times.

The chain uses TRBV10-3 and TRBJ2-7; a weak D match, TRBD2 (7 bases). The sample taken for sequencing was peripheral blood. This clonotype was obtained from a woman older than 75 with acute or convalescent COVID-19. The CDR3 DNA reads TGTGCCATCATGGGGGGGGCCCCGGAGTACGAGCAGTACTTC. This encodes CAIMGGAPEYEQYF.